This T cell receptor beta chain was retrieved from a study of identical twins. General study results and limits: The degree of excess twin sharing was weaker in beta out-of-frame sequences. High-abundance cord blood beta clonotypes had fewer insertions; memory repertoires showed none.

The ends lost 2 bases at V and 2 bases at J; junction bases unmatched: 9. The CDR3 has 17 amino acids. The germline gives CDR1 LGHNA, CDR2 YNFKEQ. This clonotype has a count of ten or more. Its antigen is not identified. Every sampled donor was Caucasian and healthy. After template switching added a universal primer site, the resulting cDNA carried unique molecular identifiers. Each CDR3 protein is one row after TCRdb ran MiXCR on the 5' RACE reads. The sample carries about 150,000 distinct CDR3 sequences, 3.5% recorded once. Sample: memory T cells sorted from blood. The clonotype was recovered from a man between 18 and 29 years old in good health. V and J are TRBV4-2 and TRBJ2-1; the match to TRBD2 covers 7 bases. The CDR3 sequence: CASSQTWGRAAYNEQFF. The CDR3 DNA reads TGTGCCAGCAGCCAAACTTGGGGGAGGGCCGCCTACAATGAGCAGTTCTTC.